A single sample gave rise to the 20 T cell receptor beta chains below, sequenced in a study of shared clonotypes between healthy human individuals. Assay used: immunoSEQ multiplex PCR; TCRdb lists only in-frame clones, some missing. The data hold about 2.5 million clones, with approximately 90% observed a single time. The sequencing input was naive CD4+ T cells from PBMCs. The sample's subset: CD45RA+ positively selected. These TCRs come from a man between 18 and 35 years old in good health. Some clones in this sample may be carry-over from other donors' samples.

This clone was seen a single time. The same CDR3 can be traced to other DNA sequences in this sample. The CDR3 spells CASSLLGDRAYGYTF. CDR3 nucleotides: TGTGCCAGCAGTCTCCTAGGGGACAGGGCCTATGGCTACACCTTC. This chain connects TRBV28 to TRBJ1-2; 9 positions agree with TRBD1. The length of the CDR3 is 15 residues. Per the germline V gene, CDR1 is MDHEN and CDR2 is SYDVKM. The ends lost 5 bases at V and 4 bases at J; junction bases unmatched: 8.

Details on this clone: Additional DNA sequences in this sample encode the identical CDR3. The chain couples TRBV6-5 to TRBJ1-2; no clear D gene. CDR3 size: 11 residues. Germline-derived CDR1 and CDR2 are MNHEY and SVGAGI. V dropped 9 bases and J dropped 0 bases, with 5 bases sitting between them. The CDR3 here is CASRANYGYTF. The CDR3 nucleotides are TGTGCCAGTCGGGCTAACTATGGCTACACCTTC.

The CDR3 DNA is TGCGCCAGCAGCCAATCCGGGACAGGGGTCGGCTACACCTTC. This translates into CASSQSGTGVGYTF. The chain uses TRBV4-3 and TRBJ1-2; 10 bases line up with TRBD1. The CDR3 is 14 amino acids. V dropped 2 bases and J dropped 8; count of bases not matched to a gene: 5. Germline CDR1 LGHNA, CDR2 YSLEER.

The chain joins TRBV5-1 to TRBJ2-1, with TRBD1 as a possible D gene (5 bases). Germline-derived CDR1 and CDR2 are SGHRS and YFSETQ. The CDR3 has 14 residues. Trimming removed 2 bases from V and 8 bases from J, with 14 bases in between. The CDR3 coding sequence is TGCGCCAGCAGCTTAGGGGATCCCGCATATGAGCAGTTCTTC. Protein sequence: CASSLGDPAYEQFF.

This clone has only one observation. This chain links TRBV5-6 with TRBJ2-3; no clear D. Germline V gene sequence: CDR1 SGHDT, CDR2 YYEEEE. V gave up 0 bases and J gave up 0 bases, with 11 bases separating them. This CDR3 comprises 16 residues. The chain's CDR3 is CASSLGWTSSTDTQYF. Written as DNA, the CDR3 is TGTGCCAGCAGCTTGGGATGGACGTCGAGCACAGATACGCAGTATTTT.

The V and J genes are TRBV28 and TRBJ1-2; no clear D gene. There are 13 residues in the CDR3. V was shortened by 6 bases and J by 6 bases, with 14 bases between the two germline ends. Germline CDR1 and CDR2: MDHEN and SYDVKM. In nucleotides, the CDR3 is TGTGCCAGCAGCAAATGGGCGGGAAATGGCTACACCTTC. It codes for CASSKWAGNGYTF.

V and J are TRBV7-2 and TRBJ2-3; 7 nucleotides match TRBD2. The CDR3 contains 17 residues. Germline V gene lookup returns CDR1 SGHTA and CDR2 FQGNSA. V dropped 3 bases and J dropped 0; count of bases not matched to a gene: 9. The CDR3 reads CASSFRLAKSSTDTQYF. The DNA of the CDR3 is TGTGCCAGCAGCTTCCGACTAGCCAAGTCTAGCACAGATACGCAGTATTTT.

The chain employs TRBV19 and TRBJ1-1, with 9 bases aligning to TRBD1. The CDR3 has 15 amino acids. The V gene's germline CDR1 is LNHDA and CDR2 SQIVND (reference sequence). J lost 4 bases, V lost 6 bases, and 9 bases had no gene match. The CDR3 region is CASSHRGPPVTEAFF. In DNA, the CDR3 is TGTGCCAGTAGCCACAGGGGGCCCCCCGTCACTGAAGCTTTCTTT.

With respect to this clone: This sample also contains other DNA sequences that code for the same CDR3. V is TRBV7-2 and J is TRBJ2-3, with D perhaps matching TRBD2 (5 bases). V was trimmed by 1 base and J by 4 bases, leaving 6 bases between them. The CDR3 length is 13 residues. The V gene's germline CDR1 is SGHTA and CDR2 FQGNSA. The CDR3 nucleotides are TGTGCCAGCAGCTTAGGGCGGGCAGATACGCAGTATTTT. Translated: CASSLGRADTQYF. The whole variable domain, remainder taken from reference TRBV7-2 and TRBJ2-3, is GAGVSQSPSNKVTEKGKDVELRCDPISGHTALYWYRQSLGQGLEFLIYFQGNSAPDKSGLPSDRFSAERTGGSVSTLTIQRTQQEDSAVYLCASSLGRADTQYFGPGTRLTVL.

CDR3 in DNA: TGTGCCAGCAGCCCCACGGAGGCAGGGTCGGGCACTGAAGCTTTCTTT. Amino acid sequence: CASSPTEAGSGTEAFF. The chain couples TRBV7-3 to TRBJ1-1; a possible D gene is TRBD1 (5 bases). The CDR3 consists of 16 residues. Germline assignment: CDR1 SGHTA and CDR2 FQGTGA. Trimming removed 5 bases at V and 4 bases at J, with 20 bases between. Based on the CDR3 plus reference TRBV7-3 and TRBJ1-1, the full variable domain is GAGVSQTPSNKVTEKGKYVELRCDPISGHTALYWYRQSLGQGPEFLIYFQGTGAADDSGLPNDRFFAVRPEGSVSTLKIQRTERGDSAVYLCASSPTEAGSGTEAFFGQGTRLTVV.

The rearrangement uses TRBV7-2 and TRBJ2-1; D is ambiguous. The CDR3 runs to 15 residues. Between the trimmed V and J ends, which lost 5 bases and 3 bases, there was a span of 14 bases. Germline values: CDR1 SGHTA, CDR2 FQGNSA. The CDR3 region is CASSRATNNYNEQFF. CDR3 nucleotide sequence: TGTGCCAGCAGCAGGGCCACCAATAACTACAATGAGCAGTTCTTC.

The rearrangement joins TRBV5-1 to TRBJ2-1, with D uncertain. Per germline, CDR1 SGHRS and CDR2 YFSETQ. The CDR3 sequence is 16 residues long. V dropped 0 bases and J dropped 6 bases, with 16 bases sitting between them. CDR3 sequence: CASSLVAGHWSNEQFF. CDR3 coding DNA: TGCGCCAGCAGCTTGGTGGCAGGCCATTGGAGCAATGAGCAGTTCTTC.

The V and J genes are TRBV9 and TRBJ2-5; TRBD1 matches at 7 bases. V dropped 2 bases and J dropped 3; count of bases not matched to a gene: 7. This CDR3 contains 15 residues. Germline lookup yields CDR1 SGDLS and CDR2 YYNGEE. The CDR3 coding sequence is TGTGCCAGCAGCGTGACCTCCGGGACAGAAGAGACCCAGTACTTC. Encoded protein: CASSVTSGTEETQYF.

The chain recombines TRBV28 with TRBJ1-2; D is unclear. V lost 5 bases, J lost 1 base, and 20 bases lay in between. There are 17 residues in the CDR3. Germline values: CDR1 MDHEN, CDR2 SYDVKM. The CDR3 loop reads CASSGGREGTSNYGYTF. DNA for the CDR3: TGTGCCAGCAGTGGCGGGCGCGAGGGAACTAGTAACTATGGCTACACCTTC.

Written as DNA, the CDR3 is TGTGCCTGGAGTTCCCTGGGACAAGCAACTAATGAAAAACTGTTTTTT. It specifies CAWSSLGQATNEKLFF. V and J are TRBV30 and TRBJ1-4; maybe TRBD1 (6 bases). This CDR3 comprises 16 residues. The V end lost 2 bases, the J end lost 0 bases, and 13 bases lay between the germline ends. Germline CDR1 is GTSNPN and CDR2 is SVGIG (reference sequence).

The chain combines TRBV6-5 with TRBJ2-7; TRBD1 matches 10 bases. The CDR3 has 14 amino acids. The V segment lost 5 bases and the J segment 6 bases; nucleotides outside the gene matches: 7. In germline, CDR1 is MNHEY, CDR2 SVGAGI. In DNA, the CDR3 is TGTGCCAGCAGTCGGGGACAGGGGCGACCCGAGCAGTACTTC. Amino acid sequence: CASSRGQGRPEQYF.

CDR3 coding DNA: TGTGCCAGTAGTAGGGGGGGCCCCCAGCATTTT. Translating gives CASSRGGPQHF. The rearrangement links TRBV19 to TRBJ1-5; D may be TRBD1 (6 bases). V lost 4 bases, J lost 10 bases, and 8 bases lay in between. There are 11 residues in the CDR3. CDR1 is LNHDA, CDR2 SQIVND, per germline (reference sequence).

Turning to this clone: The sample has other DNA sequences that encode this CDR3 too. The chain employs TRBV28 and TRBJ2-2; the D gene is possibly TRBD2 (7 bases). Trimming stripped 4 bases from V and 5 bases from J, with 14 bases between. This CDR3 comprises 15 residues. Germline V gives CDR1 MDHEN, CDR2 SYDVKM. The CDR3 protein is CASSSPRGGTGELFF. CDR3 in DNA: TGTGCCAGCAGTTCTCCGAGGGGGGGAACCGGGGAGCTGTTTTTT. Using reference TRBV28 and TRBJ2-2 for the parts outside the CDR3, the full variable domain is DVKVTQSSRYLVKRTGEKVFLECVQDMDHENMFWYRQDPGLGLRLIYFSYDVKMKEKGDIPEGYSVSREKKERFSLILESASTNQTSMYLCASSSPRGGTGELFFGEGSRLTVL.

The V gene is TRBV4-3, the J gene TRBJ2-3; 7 bases map to TRBD2. This CDR3 region has 19 residues. CDR1 and CDR2 (germline): LGHNA, YSLEER. Unmatched junction bases numbered 20, after V lost 0 bases and J lost 8 bases. CDR3 region: CASSQEGNAGEPQFVTQYF. The CDR3 DNA sequence: TGCGCCAGCAGCCAAGAAGGGAATGCGGGAGAACCCCAATTTGTTACGCAGTATTTT.

V is TRBV15 and J is TRBJ2-7; tentative D call: TRBD1 (5 bases). Per germline, CDR1 LNHNV and CDR2 YYDKDF (reference sequence). V lost 2 bases and J lost 0, with 20 bases in between. The CDR3 runs 18 residues. In DNA, the CDR3 is TGTGCCACCAGCAGAAACGGACACTTCTCCTTCGCCTCCTACGAGCAGTACTTC. Its protein is CATSRNGHFSFASYEQYF.